These 21 T cell receptor beta chains came from one sample sequenced in a study of early stage breast cancer tumors. TCRdb's copy holds only in-frame clones and misses some; the assay was immunoSEQ multiplex PCR. Of roughly 48,000 clones listed, 65% to 90% are singletons. Sequenced: blood. These receptors were obtained from a person in their fifties with breast cancer.

Only a few counts were recorded for this clone. This sequence joins TRBV5-8 and TRBJ1-2; tentative D call: TRBD1 (5 bases). Trimming stripped 0 bases from V and 2 bases from J, with 5 bases between. Germline V gene lookup returns CDR1 SGHTS and CDR2 YDEGEE. The CDR3 contains 13 residues. CDR3 bases: TGTGCCAGCAGCTTGGGACAGAACTATGGCTACACCTTC. Amino acid sequence: CASSLGQNYGYTF.

This rearrangement joins TRBV10-1 to TRBJ2-3; TRBD2 matches 14 bases. With 2 bases clipped from V and 5 bases from J, the junction kept 6 bases outside the gene matches. Germline CDR1 reads WNHNN; CDR2 reads SYGVQD (reference sequence). This CDR3 region has 17 residues. CDR3 residues: CASSEGTSGRNGDTQYF. The CDR3, as DNA: TGCGCCAGCAGTGAGGGGACTAGCGGGAGAAACGGAGATACGCAGTATTTT.

The gene calls are TRBV7-8 and TRBJ2-1; TRBD2 aligns across 9 bases. Trimming removed 1 base from V and 8 bases from J; junction bases left unmatched: 3. Germline-derived CDR1 and CDR2 are SGHVS and FQNEAQ. The length of the CDR3 is 14 residues. The CDR3 nucleotides read TGTGCCAGCAGCTTAGTCCTAGCGGGATATGAGCAGTTCTTC. It specifies CASSLVLAGYEQFF.

The rearrangement links TRBV5-1 to TRBJ1-1, with 8 bases identical to TRBD1. The CDR3 spans 14 residues. Germline CDR1 is SGHRS and CDR2 is YFSETQ. The V segment lost 3 bases and the J segment 4 bases; nucleotides outside the gene matches: 5. CDR3 residues: CASSSGQGVTEAFF. The CDR3 coding sequence is TGCGCCAGCAGCTCAGGACAGGGAGTCACTGAAGCTTTCTTT.

The J gene is TRBJ2-7, the V gene TRBV9, with a possible D match to TRBD1 (6 bases). Germline CDR1 reads SGDLS; CDR2 reads YYNGEE. Deletions cut 0 bases from V and 5 bases from J, with 18 bases between. The CDR3 sequence is 16 residues long. CDR3 sequence (DNA): TGTGCCAGCAGCGTAGAAATCGGGGCAGGGGACCACGAGCAGTACTTC. It is translated as CASSVEIGAGDHEQYF.

The chain couples TRBV11-2 to TRBJ1-2, with 8 bases aligning to TRBD1. Looked up from germline, CDR1 is SGHAT and CDR2 is FQNNGV. V shed 1 base, J shed 0 bases, and the junction held 1 base outside the gene matches. This CDR3 region has 15 residues. The CDR3 loop reads CASSLGTGPNYGYTF. DNA of the CDR3: TGTGCCAGCAGCTTAGGGACAGGGCCTAACTATGGCTACACCTTC.

The gene calls are TRBV7-2 and TRBJ1-2, with D possibly matching TRBD1 (5 bases). CDR3 length equals 13 residues. The V and J ends lost 6 bases and 4 bases respectively, with 12 bases between them. Germline assignment: CDR1 SGHTA and CDR2 FQGNSA. The CDR3 coding sequence is TGTGCCAGCAGTCCCCCAGGGATCTATGGCTACACCTTC. This codes for CASSPPGIYGYTF.

The chain carries TRBV6-5 and TRBJ1-5; no clear D gene. In germline, CDR1 is MNHEY, CDR2 SVGAGI. Trimming removed 2 bases from V and 4 bases from J, with 6 bases in between. This CDR3 is 13 amino acids long. CDR3 DNA: TGTGCCAGCAGTTACGGTCGAAATCAGCCCCAGCATTTT. Protein sequence: CASSYGRNQPQHF.

This clone has just a few counts. This rearrangement joins TRBV2 to TRBJ2-7, with D unclear. V was clipped by 5 bases and J by 3 bases, with 5 bases between them. The CDR3 totals 11 residues. Germline CDR1 reads SNHLY; CDR2 reads FYNNEI. CDR3 protein: CASSYSYEQYF. The CDR3 nucleotides read TGTGCCAGCAGTTACAGCTACGAGCAGTACTTC.

This chain uses TRBV5-1 with TRBJ2-7; 13 bases are shared with TRBD2. After removal of 0 bases from V and 2 bases from J, the junction contained 11 bases not matched to a gene. Germline V lookup: CDR1 SGHRS, CDR2 YFSETQ. This CDR3 has 19 residues. The chain's CDR3 is CASSLAAGTSGAAPYEQYF. As DNA, the CDR3 is TGCGCCAGCAGCTTGGCAGCGGGGACTAGCGGGGCCGCCCCCTACGAGCAGTACTTC.

This clone was picked up a small number of times. The V and J genes are TRBV18 and TRBJ2-7; D might be TRBD2 (5 bases). V was clipped by 5 bases and J by 3 bases, with 8 bases between them. The CDR3 runs to 12 residues. CDR1 and CDR2 from the germline V gene are KGHSH and LQKENI. Written as DNA, the CDR3 is TGTGCCAGCTCAATCGACTACTACGAGCAGTACTTC. This sequence encodes CASSIDYYEQYF.

The chain couples TRBV6-5 to TRBJ1-1; D gene unclear. Germline V lookup: CDR1 MNHEY, CDR2 SVGAGI. Trimming left V 5 bases short and J 1 base short, with 8 bases between. The CDR3 covers 13 residues. The CDR3 nucleotides read TGTGCCAGCAGTCAATGGGCGAACACTGAAGCTTTCTTT. The encoded protein is CASSQWANTEAFF.

The chain combines TRBV19 with TRBJ1-1; 12 nucleotides line up with TRBD1. The CDR3 totals 15 residues. Per germline, CDR1 LNHDA and CDR2 SQIVND (reference sequence). V lost 5 bases and J lost 4; bases outside the gene matches: 5. The CDR3 nucleotides read TGTGCCAGTAGTCCGGAGGGACAGGGGGCCACTGAAGCTTTCTTT. This gives the protein CASSPEGQGATEAFF.

This rearrangement joins TRBV15 to TRBJ1-3; TRBD1 matches 7 bases. This CDR3 region has 16 residues. Germline CDR1 LNHNV, CDR2 YYDKDF (reference sequence). V lost 3 bases, J lost 0 bases, and 5 bases stayed unmatched. CDR3 nucleotide sequence: TGTGCCACCAGCAGTTGGACAGGCCCCTCTGGAAACACCATATATTTT. Translated, it gives CATSSWTGPSGNTIYF.

V usage is TRBV5-1 and J usage is TRBJ2-1, with D unclear. In germline, CDR1 is SGHRS, CDR2 YFSETQ. V dropped 0 bases and J dropped 3 bases, with 7 bases sitting between them. The CDR3 totals 14 residues. The CDR3 is CASSLGTGYNEQFF. CDR3 nucleotide sequence: TGCGCCAGCAGCTTGGGGACGGGCTACAATGAGCAGTTCTTC.

V usage is TRBV9 and J usage is TRBJ2-1; tentative D call: TRBD1 (5 bases). The V and J ends lost 3 bases and 5 bases respectively, with 12 bases between them. The CDR3 totals 14 residues. CDR1 and CDR2 (germline): SGDLS, YYNGEE. CDR3 amino acids: CASSGWTRNNEQFF. The CDR3 coding sequence is TGTGCCAGCAGCGGGTGGACAAGGAACAATGAGCAGTTCTTC.

This clone appeared once. This chain links TRBV20-1 with TRBJ2-7; unclear D gene. Germline V lookup: CDR1 DFQATT, CDR2 SNEGSKA (reference sequence). Trimming removed 1 base from V and 5 bases from J, with 6 bases in between. This CDR3 spans 11 amino acids. The CDR3 DNA reads TGCAGTGCTAGAGGGCGTGACGAGCAGTACTTC. Its protein product is CSARGRDEQYF.

CDR3 coding DNA: TGCAGCGTTAGCTCTGGGAAGACCTACAATGAGCAGTTCTTC. The encoded protein is CSVSSGKTYNEQFF. The chain carries TRBV29-1 and TRBJ2-1, with no clear D. The V and J ends lost 5 bases and 2 bases respectively, with 13 bases between them. The germline V gene has CDR1 SQVTM and CDR2 ANQGSEA. The CDR3 contains 14 residues.

The V gene is TRBV4-2, the J gene TRBJ1-4; D is perhaps TRBD1 (5 bases). This CDR3 is 16 amino acids long. Germline lookup yields CDR1 LGHNA and CDR2 YNFKEQ. V was shortened by 3 bases and J by 0 bases, with 11 bases between the two germline ends. CDR3 sequence: CASSQYRGATNEKLFF. As DNA, the CDR3 is TGTGCCAGCAGCCAGTACCGGGGCGCAACTAATGAAAAACTGTTTTTT.

The chain recombines TRBV30 with TRBJ2-5; 8 bases are shared with TRBD2. V gave up 3 bases and J gave up 5 bases; unmatched junction bases: 11. The germline V gene has CDR1 GTSNPN and CDR2 SVGIG (reference sequence). The CDR3 covers 15 residues. DNA for the CDR3: TGTGCCTGGAGGTCGGGACTAGTAGTTCCTGAGACCCAGTACTTC. It translates to CAWRSGLVVPETQYF.

The chain uses TRBV7-2 and TRBJ2-1; 11 bases line up with TRBD2. Germline values: CDR1 SGHTA, CDR2 FQGNSA. V lost 1 base to trimming and J lost 1 base; unmatched junction nucleotides: 3. This CDR3 region has 17 residues. CDR3 sequence: CASSLGLAGTSYNEQFF. As DNA, the CDR3 is TGTGCCAGCAGCTTAGGACTAGCGGGAACTTCCTACAATGAGCAGTTCTTC.